This TCR beta chain was captured by sequencing in a study of PD-1 blockade in classical Hodgkin lymphoma. Overall study: Treatment was intravenous nivolumab, 3 mg/kg every 2 weeks, until progression.

All patients experienced relapse after autologous stem cell transplantation, and brentuximab vedotin exposure was variable. This clone was seen just once. The antigen remains unidentified. The study, taken as a whole, reports: Initiation of nivolumab under 1 year after ASCT led to exclusion of patients. Diversity similar to that of newly diagnosed patients was seen at baseline in complete responders. At baseline, newly diagnosed patients reportedly showed less TCR diversity than healthy donors.

Data came from immunoSEQ multiplex PCR; TCRdb stores just in-frame clones and leaves some out. The sample yields some 21,000 clones, approximately 71% seen once. This clonotype originated in a human donor with classical Hodgkin lymphoma. The starting material was peripheral blood mononuclear cells (PBMCs), obtained at baseline.

CDR3 sequence reads: CASSRERLAETQYF. CDR3 in DNA: TGCGCCAGCAGCCGTGAGCGACTAGCGGAGACCCAGTACTTC. This chain joins TRBV4-1 and TRBJ2-5; TRBD2 matches at 8 bases. From germline, CDR1 is MGHRA and CDR2 YSYEKL. Trimming at V came to 4 bases and at J to 5 bases, leaving 6 bases not matched to a gene. CDR3 size: 14 residues.